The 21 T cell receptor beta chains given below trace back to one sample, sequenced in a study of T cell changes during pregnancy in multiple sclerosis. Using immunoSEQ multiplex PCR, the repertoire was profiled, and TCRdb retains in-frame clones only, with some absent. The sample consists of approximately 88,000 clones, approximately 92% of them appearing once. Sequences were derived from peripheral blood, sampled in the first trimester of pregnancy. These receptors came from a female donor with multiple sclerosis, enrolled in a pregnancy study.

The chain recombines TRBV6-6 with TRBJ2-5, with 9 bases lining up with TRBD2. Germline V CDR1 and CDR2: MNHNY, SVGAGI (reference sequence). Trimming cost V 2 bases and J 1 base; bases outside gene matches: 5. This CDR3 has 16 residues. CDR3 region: CASSYRASGAQETQYF. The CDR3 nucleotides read TGTGCCAGCAGTTACAGGGCTAGCGGGGCCCAAGAGACCCAGTACTTC.

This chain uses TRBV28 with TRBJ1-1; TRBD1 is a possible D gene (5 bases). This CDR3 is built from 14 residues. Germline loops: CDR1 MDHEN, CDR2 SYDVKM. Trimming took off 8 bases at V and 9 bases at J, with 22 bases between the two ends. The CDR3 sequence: CASFPTGEPQKAFF. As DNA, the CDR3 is TGTGCCAGCTTCCCGACGGGGGAGCCCCAAAAAGCTTTCTTT. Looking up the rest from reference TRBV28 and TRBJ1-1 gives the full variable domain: DVKVTQSSRYLVKRTGEKVFLECVQDMDHENMFWYRQDPGLGLRLIYFSYDVKMKEKGDIPEGYSVSREKKERFSLILESASTNQTSMYLCASFPTGEPQKAFFGQGTRLTVV.

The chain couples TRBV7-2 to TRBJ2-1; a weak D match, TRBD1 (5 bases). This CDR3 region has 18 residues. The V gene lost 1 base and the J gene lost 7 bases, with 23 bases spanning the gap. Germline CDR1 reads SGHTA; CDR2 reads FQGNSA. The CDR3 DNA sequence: TGTGCCAGCAGCTTAGTTGCGGCGGAAGGGGTGTCAGGGAATGAGCAGTTCTTC. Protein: CASSLVAAEGVSGNEQFF.

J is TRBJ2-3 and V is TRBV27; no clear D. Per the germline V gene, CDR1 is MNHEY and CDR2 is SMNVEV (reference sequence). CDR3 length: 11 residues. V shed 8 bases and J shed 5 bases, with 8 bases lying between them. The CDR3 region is CASSTGDTQYF. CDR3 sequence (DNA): TGTGCCAGCTCAACGGGAGATACGCAGTATTTT.

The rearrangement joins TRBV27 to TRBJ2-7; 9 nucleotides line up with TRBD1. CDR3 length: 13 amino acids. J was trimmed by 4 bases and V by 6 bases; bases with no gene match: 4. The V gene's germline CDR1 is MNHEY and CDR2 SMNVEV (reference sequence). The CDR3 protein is CASRLQGAYEQYF. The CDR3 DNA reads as TGTGCCAGCAGGTTACAGGGGGCTTACGAGCAGTACTTC.

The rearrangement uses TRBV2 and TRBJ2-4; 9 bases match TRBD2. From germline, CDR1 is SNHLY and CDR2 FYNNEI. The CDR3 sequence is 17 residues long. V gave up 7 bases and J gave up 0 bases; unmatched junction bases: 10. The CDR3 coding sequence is TGTGCCAGCACTAGCGGGACCCCCAGCCTAGCCAAAAACATTCAGTACTTC. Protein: CASTSGTPSLAKNIQYF. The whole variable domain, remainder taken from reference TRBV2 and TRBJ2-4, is EPEVTQTPSHQVTQMGQEVILRCVPISNHLYFYWYRQILGQKVEFLVSFYNNEISEKSEIFDDQFSVERPDGSNFTLKIRSTKLEDSAMYFCASTSGTPSLAKNIQYFGAGTRLSVL.

The CDR3 protein is CASSLSRGSTEAFF. CDR3 nucleotide sequence: TGTGCCAGCAGCTTAAGCCGAGGAAGCACTGAAGCTTTCTTT. The chain combines TRBV7-8 with TRBJ1-1; the D is unclear. The V and J ends lost 2 bases and 4 bases respectively, with 11 bases between them. The CDR3 contains 14 residues. In germline, CDR1 is SGHVS, CDR2 FQNEAQ.

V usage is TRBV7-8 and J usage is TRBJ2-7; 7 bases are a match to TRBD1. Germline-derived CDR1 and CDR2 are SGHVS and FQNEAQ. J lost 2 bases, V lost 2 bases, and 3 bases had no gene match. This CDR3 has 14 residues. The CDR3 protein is CASSLPGQTYEQYF. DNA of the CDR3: TGTGCCAGCAGCTTACCGGGACAGACCTACGAGCAGTACTTC.

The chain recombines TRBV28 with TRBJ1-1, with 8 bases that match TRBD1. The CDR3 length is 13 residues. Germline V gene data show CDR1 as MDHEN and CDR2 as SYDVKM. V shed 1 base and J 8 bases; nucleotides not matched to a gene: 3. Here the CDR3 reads CASSLSGGTEAFF. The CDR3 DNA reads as TGTGCCAGCAGTTTATCAGGGGGCACAGAAGCTTTCTTT.

Here the CDR3 DNA reads TGTGCCAGCTCACCTGGCAGAATTATCGAGACCCAGTACTTC. It specifies CASSPGRIIETQYF. J is TRBJ2-5 and V is TRBV18; D is undetermined. CDR1 KGHSH and CDR2 LQKENI come from the germline V gene. The V and J ends lost 3 bases and 5 bases respectively, with 13 bases between them. This CDR3 is 14 amino acids long. Together with reference TRBV18 and TRBJ2-5, the CDR3 gives the full variable domain: NAGVMQNPRHLVRRRGQEARLRCSPMKGHSHVYWYRQLPEEGLKFMVYLQKENIIDESGMPKERFSAEFPKEGPSILRIQQVVRGDSAAYFCASSPGRIIETQYFGPGTRLLVL.

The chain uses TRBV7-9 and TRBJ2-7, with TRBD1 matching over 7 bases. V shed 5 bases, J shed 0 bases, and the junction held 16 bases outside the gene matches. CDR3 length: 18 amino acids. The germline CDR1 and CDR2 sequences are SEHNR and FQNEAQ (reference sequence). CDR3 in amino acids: CASSPNHPDRASSYEQYF. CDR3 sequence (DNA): TGTGCCAGCAGCCCCAACCACCCAGACAGGGCCAGCTCCTACGAGCAGTACTTC.

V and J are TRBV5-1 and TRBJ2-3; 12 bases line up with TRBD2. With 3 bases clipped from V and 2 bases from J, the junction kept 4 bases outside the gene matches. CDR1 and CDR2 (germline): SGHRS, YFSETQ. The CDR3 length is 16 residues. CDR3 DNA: TGCGCCAGCAGCTCCGGACTAGCGGGGCCCACAGATACGCAGTATTTT. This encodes CASSSGLAGPTDTQYF.

The CDR3 spells CASSGWASGSNEQFF. In DNA form, the CDR3 reads TGTGCCAGCAGTGGATGGGCTAGCGGGAGCAATGAGCAGTTCTTC. V gene TRBV2 combines with J gene TRBJ2-1, with TRBD2 identical over 10 bases. J lost 6 bases, V lost 4 bases, and 6 bases had no gene match. From germline, CDR1 is SNHLY and CDR2 FYNNEI. This CDR3 has 15 residues.

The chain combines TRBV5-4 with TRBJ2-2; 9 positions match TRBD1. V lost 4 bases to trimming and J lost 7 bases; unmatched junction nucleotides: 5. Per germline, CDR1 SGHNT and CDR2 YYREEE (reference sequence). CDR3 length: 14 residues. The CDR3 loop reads CASSGQGFVGELFF. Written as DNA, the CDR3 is TGTGCCAGCAGCGGACAGGGGTTTGTCGGGGAGCTGTTTTTT.

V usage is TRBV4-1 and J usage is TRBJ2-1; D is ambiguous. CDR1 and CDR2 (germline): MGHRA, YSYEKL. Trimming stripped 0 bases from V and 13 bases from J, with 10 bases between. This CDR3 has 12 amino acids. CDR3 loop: CASSQEAGPQFF. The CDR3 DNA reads TGCGCCAGCAGCCAAGAAGCTGGTCCCCAGTTCTTC.

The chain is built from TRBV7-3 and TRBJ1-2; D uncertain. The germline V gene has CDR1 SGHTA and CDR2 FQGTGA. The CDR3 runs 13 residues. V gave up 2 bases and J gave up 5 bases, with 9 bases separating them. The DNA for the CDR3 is TGTGCCAGCAGCTTAGGGCCAGAATATGGCTACACCTTC. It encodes CASSLGPEYGYTF.

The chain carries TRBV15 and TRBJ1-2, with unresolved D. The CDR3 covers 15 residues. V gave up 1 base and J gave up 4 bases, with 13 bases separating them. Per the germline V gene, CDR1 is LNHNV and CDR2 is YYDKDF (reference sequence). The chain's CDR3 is CATSRVTSTVYGYTF. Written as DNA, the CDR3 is TGTGCCACCAGCAGAGTTACCTCGACTGTCTATGGCTACACCTTC.

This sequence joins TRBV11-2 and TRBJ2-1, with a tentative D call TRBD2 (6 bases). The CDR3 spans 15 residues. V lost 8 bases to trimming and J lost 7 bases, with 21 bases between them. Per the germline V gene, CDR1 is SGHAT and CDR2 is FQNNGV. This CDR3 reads CASLLAVAVGNEQFF. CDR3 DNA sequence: TGTGCCAGCCTCCTGGCAGTAGCGGTGGGGAATGAGCAGTTCTTC.

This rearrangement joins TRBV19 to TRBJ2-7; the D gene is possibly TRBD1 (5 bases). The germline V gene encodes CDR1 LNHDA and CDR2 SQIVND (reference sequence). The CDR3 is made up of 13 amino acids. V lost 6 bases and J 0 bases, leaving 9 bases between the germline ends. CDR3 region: CASSAGHSYEQYF. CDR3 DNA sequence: TGTGCCAGTAGCGCCGGACACTCCTACGAGCAGTACTTC.

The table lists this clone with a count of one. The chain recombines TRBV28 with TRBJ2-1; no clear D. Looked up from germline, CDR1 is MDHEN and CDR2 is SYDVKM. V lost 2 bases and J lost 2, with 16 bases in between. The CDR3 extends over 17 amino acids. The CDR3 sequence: CASSLPLGEAPYNEQFF. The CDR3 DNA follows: TGTGCCAGCAGTTTACCCCTCGGAGAGGCTCCCTACAATGAGCAGTTCTTC. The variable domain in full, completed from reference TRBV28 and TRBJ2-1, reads DVKVTQSSRYLVKRTGEKVFLECVQDMDHENMFWYRQDPGLGLRLIYFSYDVKMKEKGDIPEGYSVSREKKERFSLILESASTNQTSMYLCASSLPLGEAPYNEQFFGPGTRLTVL.

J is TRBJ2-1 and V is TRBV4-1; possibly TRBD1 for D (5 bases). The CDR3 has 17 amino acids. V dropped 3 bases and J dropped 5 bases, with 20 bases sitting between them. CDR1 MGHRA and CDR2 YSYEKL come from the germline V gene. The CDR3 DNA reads TGCGCCAGCAGCCAGTTGGATTTGTTACCAGGGAACAATGAGCAGTTCTTC. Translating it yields CASSQLDLLPGNNEQFF.